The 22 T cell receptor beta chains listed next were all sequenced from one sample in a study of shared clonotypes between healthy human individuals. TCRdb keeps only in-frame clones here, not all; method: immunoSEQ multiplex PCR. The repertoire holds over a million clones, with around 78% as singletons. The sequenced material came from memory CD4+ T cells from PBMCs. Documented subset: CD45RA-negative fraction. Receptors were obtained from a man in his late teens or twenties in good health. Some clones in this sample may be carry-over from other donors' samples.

The CDR3 DNA is TGTGCCAGCAGTTACCGGGACGGGATAAACACCATATATTTT. Translating gives CASSYRDGINTIYF. The chain has TRBV6-6 and TRBJ1-3; TRBD1 might be the D (5 bases). This CDR3 region has 14 residues. The germline CDR1 and CDR2 sequences are MNHNY and SVGAGI (reference sequence). V lost 2 bases to trimming and J lost 6 bases, with 11 bases between them.

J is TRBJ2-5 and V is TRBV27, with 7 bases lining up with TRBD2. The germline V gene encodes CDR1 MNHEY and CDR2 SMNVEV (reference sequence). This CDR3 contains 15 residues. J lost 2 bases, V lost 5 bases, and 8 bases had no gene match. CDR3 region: CASSGRPSGQETQYF. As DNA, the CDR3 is TGTGCCAGCAGTGGAAGGCCTAGCGGTCAAGAGACCCAGTACTTC.

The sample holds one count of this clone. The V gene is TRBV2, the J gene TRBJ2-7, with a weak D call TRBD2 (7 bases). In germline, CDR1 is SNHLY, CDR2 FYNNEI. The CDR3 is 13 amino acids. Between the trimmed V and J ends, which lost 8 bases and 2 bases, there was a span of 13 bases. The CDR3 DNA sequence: TGTGCCAGCCGGGGGGCAGGGCCCTACGAGCAGTACTTC. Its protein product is CASRGAGPYEQYF. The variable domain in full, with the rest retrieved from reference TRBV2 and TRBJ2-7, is EPEVTQTPSHQVTQMGQEVILRCVPISNHLYFYWYRQILGQKVEFLVSFYNNEISEKSEIFDDQFSVERPDGSNFTLKIRSTKLEDSAMYFCASRGAGPYEQYFGPGTRLTVT.

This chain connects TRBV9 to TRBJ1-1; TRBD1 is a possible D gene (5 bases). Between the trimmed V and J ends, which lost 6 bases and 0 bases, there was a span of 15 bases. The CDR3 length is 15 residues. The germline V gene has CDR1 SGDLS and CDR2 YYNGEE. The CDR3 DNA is TGTGCCAGCACCACAATACAGGAAATGAACACTGAAGCTTTCTTT. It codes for CASTTIQEMNTEAFF.

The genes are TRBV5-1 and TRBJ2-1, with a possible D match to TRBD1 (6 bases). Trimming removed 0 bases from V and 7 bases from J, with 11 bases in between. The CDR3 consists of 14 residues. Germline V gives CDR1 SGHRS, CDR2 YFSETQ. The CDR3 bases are TGCGCCAGCAGCTTGGGTTTTCAGGGGAATGAGCAGTTCTTC. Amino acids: CASSLGFQGNEQFF. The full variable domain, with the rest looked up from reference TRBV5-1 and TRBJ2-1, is KAGVTQTPRYLIKTRGQQVTLSCSPISGHRSVSWYQQTPGQGLQFLFEYFSETQRNKGNFPGRFSGRQFSNSRSEMNVSTLELGDSALYLCASSLGFQGNEQFFGPGTRLTVL.

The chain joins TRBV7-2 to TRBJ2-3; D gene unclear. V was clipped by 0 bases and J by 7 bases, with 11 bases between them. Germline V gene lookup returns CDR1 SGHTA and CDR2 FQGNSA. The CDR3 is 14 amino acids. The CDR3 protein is CASSLAPEHHTQYF. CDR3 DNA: TGTGCCAGCAGCTTAGCGCCGGAGCACCATACGCAGTATTTT.

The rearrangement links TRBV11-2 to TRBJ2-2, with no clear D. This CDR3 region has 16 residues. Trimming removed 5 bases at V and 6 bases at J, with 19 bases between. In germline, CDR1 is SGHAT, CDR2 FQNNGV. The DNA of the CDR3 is TGTGCCAGCAGCCACCGGCGGCAATCCCCTCCCGGGGAGCTGTTTTTT. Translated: CASSHRRQSPPGELFF. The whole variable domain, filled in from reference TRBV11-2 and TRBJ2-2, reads EAGVAQSPRYKIIEKRQSVAFWCNPISGHATLYWYQQILGQGPKLLIQFQNNGVVDDSQLPKDRFSAERLKGVDSTLKIQPAKLEDSAVYLCASSHRRQSPPGELFFGEGSRLTVL.

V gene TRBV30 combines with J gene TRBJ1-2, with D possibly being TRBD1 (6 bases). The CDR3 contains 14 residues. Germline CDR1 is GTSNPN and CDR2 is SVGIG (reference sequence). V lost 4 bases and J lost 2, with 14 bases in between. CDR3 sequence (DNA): TGTGCCTGGATCCCACAGGGCCGGAACTATGGCTACACCTTC. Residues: CAWIPQGRNYGYTF. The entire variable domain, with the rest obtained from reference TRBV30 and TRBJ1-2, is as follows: SQTIHQWPATLVQPVGSPLSLECTVEGTSNPNLYWYRQAAGRGLQLLFYSVGIGQISSEVPQNLSASRPQDRQFILSSKKLLLSDSGFYLCAWIPQGRNYGYTFGSGTRLTVV.

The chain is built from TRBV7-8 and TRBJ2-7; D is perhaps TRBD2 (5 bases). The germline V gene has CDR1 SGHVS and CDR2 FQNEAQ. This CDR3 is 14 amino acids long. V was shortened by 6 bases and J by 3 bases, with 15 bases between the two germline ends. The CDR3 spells CASRMNVGSYEQYF. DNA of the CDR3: TGTGCCAGCAGAATGAACGTGGGGAGCTACGAGCAGTACTTC.

The CDR3 reads CAWRGLAVQETQYF. CDR3 nucleotide sequence: TGTGCCTGGAGGGGACTAGCGGTACAAGAGACCCAGTACTTC. V and J are TRBV30 and TRBJ2-5; 11 nucleotides match TRBD2. The CDR3 is made up of 14 amino acids. Trimming removed 3 bases from V and 2 bases from J; junction bases left unmatched: 2. In germline, CDR1 is GTSNPN, CDR2 SVGIG (reference sequence).

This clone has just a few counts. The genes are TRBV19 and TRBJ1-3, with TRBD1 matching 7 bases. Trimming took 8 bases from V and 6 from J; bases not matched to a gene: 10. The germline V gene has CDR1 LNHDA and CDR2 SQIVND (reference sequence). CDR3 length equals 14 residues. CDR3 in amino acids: CASRRRDRENTIYF. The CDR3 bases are TGTGCCAGTCGTCGAAGAGACAGGGAAAACACCATATATTTT.

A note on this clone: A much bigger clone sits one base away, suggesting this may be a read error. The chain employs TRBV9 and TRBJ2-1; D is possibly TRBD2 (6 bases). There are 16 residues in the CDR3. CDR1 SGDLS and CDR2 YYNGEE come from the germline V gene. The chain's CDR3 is CASSVIAEASYNKQFF. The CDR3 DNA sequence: TGTGCCAGCAGTGTCATAGCGGAGGCCTCCTACAATAAGCAGTTCTTC. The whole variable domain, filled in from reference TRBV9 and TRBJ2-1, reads DSGVTQTPKHLITATGQRVTLRCSPRSGDLSVYWYQQSLDQGLQFLIQYYNGEERAKGNILERFSAQQFPDLHSELNLSSLELGDSALYFCASSVIAEASYNKQFFGPGTRLTVL.

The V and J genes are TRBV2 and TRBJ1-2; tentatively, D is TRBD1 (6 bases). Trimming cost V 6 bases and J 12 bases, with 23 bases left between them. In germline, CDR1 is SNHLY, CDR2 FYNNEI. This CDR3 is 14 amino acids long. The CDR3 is CASRGNRAAIRDTF. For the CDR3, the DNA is TGTGCCAGCAGGGGAAACAGGGCAGCGATTCGGGACACCTTC.

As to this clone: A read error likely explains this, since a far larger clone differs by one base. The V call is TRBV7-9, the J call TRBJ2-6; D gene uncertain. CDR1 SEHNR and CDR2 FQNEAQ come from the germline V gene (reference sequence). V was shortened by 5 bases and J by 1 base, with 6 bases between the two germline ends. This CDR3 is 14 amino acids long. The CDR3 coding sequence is TGTGCCAGCAGCCCGATTTCTGGGGCCAACGTCCTGACTTTC. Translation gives CASSPISGANVLTF.

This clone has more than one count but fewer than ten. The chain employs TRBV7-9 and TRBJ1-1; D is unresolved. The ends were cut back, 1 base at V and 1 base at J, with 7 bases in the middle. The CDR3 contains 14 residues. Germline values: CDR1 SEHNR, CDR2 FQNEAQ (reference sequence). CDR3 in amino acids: CASSLVTGNTEAFF. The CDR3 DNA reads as TGTGCCAGCAGCTTAGTGACGGGGAACACTGAAGCTTTCTTT.

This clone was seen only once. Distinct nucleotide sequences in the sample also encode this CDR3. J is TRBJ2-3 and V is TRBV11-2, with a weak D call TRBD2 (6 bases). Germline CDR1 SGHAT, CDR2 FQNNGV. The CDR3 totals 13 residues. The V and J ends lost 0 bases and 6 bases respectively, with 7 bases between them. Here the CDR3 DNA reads TGTGCCAGCAGCTTAGATCGGGGGGATACGCAGTATTTT. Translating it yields CASSLDRGDTQYF.

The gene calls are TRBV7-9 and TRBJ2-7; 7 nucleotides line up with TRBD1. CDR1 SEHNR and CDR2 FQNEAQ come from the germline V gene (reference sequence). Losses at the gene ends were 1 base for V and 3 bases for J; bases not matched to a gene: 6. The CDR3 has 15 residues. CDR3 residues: CASSLGSAGGYEQYF. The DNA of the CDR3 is TGTGCCAGCAGCTTAGGTAGTGCAGGGGGCTACGAGCAGTACTTC.

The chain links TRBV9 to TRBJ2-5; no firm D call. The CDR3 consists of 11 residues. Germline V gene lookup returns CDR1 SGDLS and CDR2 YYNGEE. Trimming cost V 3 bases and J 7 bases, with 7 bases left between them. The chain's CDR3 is CASSDKGTQYF. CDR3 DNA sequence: TGTGCCAGCAGCGATAAAGGGACCCAGTACTTC. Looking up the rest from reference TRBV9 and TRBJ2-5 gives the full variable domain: DSGVTQTPKHLITATGQRVTLRCSPRSGDLSVYWYQQSLDQGLQFLIQYYNGEERAKGNILERFSAQQFPDLHSELNLSSLELGDSALYFCASSDKGTQYFGPGTRLLVL.

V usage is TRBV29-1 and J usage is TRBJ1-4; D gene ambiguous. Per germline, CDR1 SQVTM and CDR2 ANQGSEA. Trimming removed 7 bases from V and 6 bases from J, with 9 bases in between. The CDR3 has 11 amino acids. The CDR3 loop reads CSGRMDEKLFF. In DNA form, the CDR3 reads TGCAGCGGGCGGATGGATGAAAAACTGTTTTTT.

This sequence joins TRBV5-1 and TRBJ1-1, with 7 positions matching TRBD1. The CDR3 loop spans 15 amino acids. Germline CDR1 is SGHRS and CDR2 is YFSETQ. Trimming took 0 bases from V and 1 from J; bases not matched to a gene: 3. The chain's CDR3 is CASSLADRENTEAFF. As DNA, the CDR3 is TGCGCCAGCAGCTTGGCAGACAGGGAGAACACTGAAGCTTTCTTT.

CDR3 coding DNA: TGTGCCAGCAGGGTAGCGGGAGGGTTGGAGACCCAGTACTTC. Translation gives CASRVAGGLETQYF. This chain connects TRBV2 to TRBJ2-5; 11 bases are a match to TRBD2. Germline V gene data show CDR1 as SNHLY and CDR2 as FYNNEI. This CDR3 has 14 amino acids. J lost 5 bases, V lost 6 bases, and 5 bases had no gene match.

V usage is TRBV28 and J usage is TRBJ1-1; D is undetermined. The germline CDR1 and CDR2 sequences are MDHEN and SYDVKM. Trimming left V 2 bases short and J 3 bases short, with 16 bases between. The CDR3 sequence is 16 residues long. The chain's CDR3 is CASSLASGPADTEAFF. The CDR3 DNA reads TGTGCCAGCAGTTTAGCGTCCGGACCGGCGGACACTGAAGCTTTCTTT.